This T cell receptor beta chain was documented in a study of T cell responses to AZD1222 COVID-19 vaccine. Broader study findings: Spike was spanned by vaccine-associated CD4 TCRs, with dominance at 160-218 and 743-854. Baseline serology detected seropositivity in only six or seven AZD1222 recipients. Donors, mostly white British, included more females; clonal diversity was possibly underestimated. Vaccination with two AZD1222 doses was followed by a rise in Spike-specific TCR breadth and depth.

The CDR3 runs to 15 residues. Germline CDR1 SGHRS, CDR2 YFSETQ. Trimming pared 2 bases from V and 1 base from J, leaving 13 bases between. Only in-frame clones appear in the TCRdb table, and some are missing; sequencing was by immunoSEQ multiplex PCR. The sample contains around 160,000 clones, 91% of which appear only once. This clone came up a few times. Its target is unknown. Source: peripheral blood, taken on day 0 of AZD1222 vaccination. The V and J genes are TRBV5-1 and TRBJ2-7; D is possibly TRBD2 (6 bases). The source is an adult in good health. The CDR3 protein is CASSFDGRGSYEQYF. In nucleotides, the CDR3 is TGCGCCAGCAGCTTTGACGGGAGAGGGTCCTACGAGCAGTACTTC.